This T cell receptor (beta chain) is drawn from a study of radiotherapy plus CTLA-4 blockade in lung cancer. Only in-frame clones appear in the TCRdb table, and some are missing; sequencing was by immunoSEQ multiplex PCR. The sample includes fewer than 65,000 clones, 75% to 80% of them seen just once. CDR3 length: 14 residues. After removal of 7 bases from V and 0 bases from J, the junction contained 3 bases not matched to a gene. Germline loops: CDR1 MNHNS, CDR2 SASEGT. Participants had chemo-refractory metastatic non-small-cell lung cancer and were treated with focal radiation plus ipilimumab CTLA-4 blockade.

This clonotype was sampled from a human donor with non-small cell lung cancer whose response to radiotherapy plus ipilimumab could not be evaluated. Sequencing was performed on peripheral blood, taken from a patient treated with radiotherapy plus ipilimumab. The genes are TRBV6-1 and TRBJ1-3; TRBD1 aligns across 7 bases. DNA of the CDR3: TGTGCCAGCACCAGGGGGAGCTCTGGAAACACCATATATTTT. This gives the protein CASTRGSSGNTIYF.